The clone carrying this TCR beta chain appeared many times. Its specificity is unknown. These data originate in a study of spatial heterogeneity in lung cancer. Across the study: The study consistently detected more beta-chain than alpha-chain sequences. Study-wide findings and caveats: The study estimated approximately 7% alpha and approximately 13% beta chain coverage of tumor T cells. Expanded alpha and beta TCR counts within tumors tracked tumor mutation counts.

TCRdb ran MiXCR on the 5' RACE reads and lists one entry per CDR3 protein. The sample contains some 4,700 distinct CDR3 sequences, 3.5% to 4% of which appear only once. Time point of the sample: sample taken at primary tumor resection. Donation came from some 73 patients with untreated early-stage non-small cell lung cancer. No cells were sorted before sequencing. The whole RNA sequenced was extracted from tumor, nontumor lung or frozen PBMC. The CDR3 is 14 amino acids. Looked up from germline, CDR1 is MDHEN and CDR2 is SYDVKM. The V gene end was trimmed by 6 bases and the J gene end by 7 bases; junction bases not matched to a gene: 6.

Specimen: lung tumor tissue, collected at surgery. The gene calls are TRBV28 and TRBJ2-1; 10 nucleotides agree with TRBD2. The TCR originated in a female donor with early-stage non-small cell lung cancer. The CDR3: CASSTAGGRNEQFF. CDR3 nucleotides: TGTGCCAGCAGCACAGCGGGAGGGCGGAATGAGCAGTTCTTC.